Sequencing of this TCR beta chain was carried out in a study of T cell responses to AZD1222 COVID-19 vaccine. TCRdb keeps only in-frame clones here, not all; method: immunoSEQ multiplex PCR. The data show about 150,000 clones, with around 90% seen just once and approximately 3.1% held by the top ten. The sequenced sample was peripheral blood, obtained on day 0 of AZD1222 vaccination. The source is an adult in good health.

In nucleotides, the CDR3 is TGTGCCAGTAGTATGCGAGCCGGCTACACCTTC. It encodes CASSMRAGYTF. V gene TRBV19 combines with J gene TRBJ1-2; no firm D call. V dropped 3 bases and J dropped 8 bases, with 7 bases sitting between them. This CDR3 is 11 amino acids long. CDR1 and CDR2 (germline): LNHDA, SQIVND (reference sequence).